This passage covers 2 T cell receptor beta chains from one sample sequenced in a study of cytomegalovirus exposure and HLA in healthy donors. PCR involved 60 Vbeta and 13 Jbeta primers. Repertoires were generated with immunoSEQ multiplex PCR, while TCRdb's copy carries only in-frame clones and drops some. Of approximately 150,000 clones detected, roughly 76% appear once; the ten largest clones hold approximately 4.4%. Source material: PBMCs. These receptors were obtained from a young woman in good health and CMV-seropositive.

For the CDR3, the DNA is TGCGCCAGCAGCTGGGTAGGCGGCGGCACAGATACGCAGTATTTT. Translated, it gives CASSWVGGGTDTQYF. J is TRBJ2-3 and V is TRBV5-1, with D unclear. V was clipped by 3 bases and J by 1 base, with 12 bases between them. Germline V gene lookup returns CDR1 SGHRS and CDR2 YFSETQ. This CDR3 spans 15 amino acids.

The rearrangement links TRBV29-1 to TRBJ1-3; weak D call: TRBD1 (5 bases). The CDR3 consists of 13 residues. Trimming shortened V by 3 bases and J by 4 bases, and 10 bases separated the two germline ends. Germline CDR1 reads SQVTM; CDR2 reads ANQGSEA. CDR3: CSVEGGLGNTIYF. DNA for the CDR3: TGCAGCGTTGAGGGGGGATTAGGAAACACCATATATTTT. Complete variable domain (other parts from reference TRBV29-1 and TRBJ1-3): SAVISQKPSRDICQRGTSLTIQCQVDSQVTMMFWYRQQPGQSLTLIATANQGSEATYESGFVIDKFPISRPNLTFSTLTVSNMSPEDSSIYLCSVEGGLGNTIYFGEGSWLTVV.